What follows describes a single T cell receptor beta chain. The V gene lost 0 bases and the J gene lost 8 bases, with 20 bases spanning the gap. The CDR3 runs to 16 residues. Germline CDR1 and CDR2: SGHKS and YYEKEE (reference sequence). These data are taken from a study of blood T cell repertoires in COVID-19. The authors' processing: The authors estimated nucleated cell counts from reference gene primer amplification. Sequencing used immunoSEQ multiplex PCR; TCRdb keeps in-frame clones, though not all of them. From that table come the V and J calls and clone size; the DNA was used to work out D and trimming. The table has approximately 190,000 clones, roughly 82% seen once. The age range of participants was about 18 to 90 years, with residence in under 30 US areas. Membership in each cohort depended on participant-reported clinical history.

Material: PBMCs or T cells enriched from blood (not recorded which). This TCR was recovered from a woman aged 55-70 years with acute COVID-19. The chain recombines TRBV5-5 with TRBJ1-2; D possibly corresponds to TRBD1 (5 bases). DNA of the CDR3: TGTGCCAGCAGCTTGGACCTCCGGGACCCAGGAGGGGGCTACACCTTC. Translated, it gives CASSLDLRDPGGGYTF. The complete variable domain, with remaining parts taken from reference TRBV5-5 and TRBJ1-2, reads DAGVTQSPTHLIKTRGQQVTLRCSPISGHKSVSWYQQVLGQGPQFIFQYYEKEERGRGNFPDRFSARQFPNYSSELNVNALLLGDSALYLCASSLDLRDPGGGYTFGSGTRLTVV.